This T cell receptor (beta chain) emerged from a study of patients and donors after allogeneic stem cell transplantation (dated by TCRdb to 2020 to 2022). Libraries were constructed by RT-PCR. TCRdb records NextSeq 550 as the sequencer. TCRdb reanalyzed the raw reads on its own, using fastp at Q25 for trimming and MiXCR for clone calling, and kept in-frame beta chains. Merged by CDR3 protein, the rows form single entries marked with the most common genes and DNA. In this sample the table shows about 230,000 distinct CDR3 sequences, roughly 13% of which occur a single time. The ten largest account for about 9.9% of the sample. Notes on this clonotype: The target of this receptor is not known. No per-base quality is available; no much larger clone lies one base away.

The junction shows trimming of 5 bases on V and 1 base on J, plus 8 bases between the germline ends. CDR1 and CDR2 (MNHNS, SASEGT) derive from the germline V gene. Including cysteine and phenylalanine, the CDR3 has 13 amino acids. The retained sequence is limited to the CDR3, 39 bases, with the frame set at the first base. This receptor was obtained from a human donor who was either an allogeneic HSCT recipient or a stem cell or donor lymphocyte infusion donor (not recorded which). It is not recorded whose cells these are; they may come from a transplant donor. Here the chain combines TRBV6-1 and TRBJ1-1; matching of 6 bases hints at TRBD1 as the D gene. Sample: blood, either unsorted or a sorted T cell fraction (not recorded which). The CDR3 has the sequence CASSKGGNTEAFF. DNA sequence: TGTGCCAGCAGTAAGGGGGGGAACACTGAAGCTTTCTTT.